The text below deals with one TCR beta chain. The data belong to a study of blood T cell repertoires in COVID-19. Study details: Nucleic acid was either cDNA or gDNA, and it came from T cells, B-cell-depleted T cells, or PBMCs.

The CDR3 is 14 amino acids. The junction had 6 bases not matched to a gene; V was cut back by 4 bases and J by 9 bases. Germline-derived CDR1 and CDR2 are SGHRS and YFSETQ. In the source study's methods: Reference gene primer amplification gave estimated nucleated cell counts. Sequenced by immunoSEQ multiplex PCR; TCRdb stores in-frame clones only, minus some. From that table come the V and J calls and clone size; the DNA was used to work out D and trimming. The repertoire consists of around 200,000 clones, with around 87% occurring once and the leading ten covering 2.7%. The V and J genes are TRBV5-1 and TRBJ2-1, with 11 bases aligning to TRBD2. This receptor was obtained from a man aged 35 to 55 with active or convalescent COVID-19. Input material: peripheral blood. CDR3 bases: TGCGCCAGCAGCATTAGCGGGGGGGCCCCTGAGCAGTTCTTC. It specifies CASSISGGAPEQFF.